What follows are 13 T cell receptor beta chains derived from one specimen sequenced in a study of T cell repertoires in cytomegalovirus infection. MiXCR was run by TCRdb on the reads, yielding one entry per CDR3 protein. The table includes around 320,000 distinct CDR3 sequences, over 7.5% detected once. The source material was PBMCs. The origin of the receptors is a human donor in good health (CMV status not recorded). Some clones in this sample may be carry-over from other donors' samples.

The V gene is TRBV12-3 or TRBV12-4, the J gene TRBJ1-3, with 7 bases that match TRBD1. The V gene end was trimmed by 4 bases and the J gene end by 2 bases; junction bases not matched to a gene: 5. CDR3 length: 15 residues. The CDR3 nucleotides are TGTGCCAGCAGTTCGGGCAGGGGGACTGGAAACACCATATATTTT. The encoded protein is CASSSGRGTGNTIYF.

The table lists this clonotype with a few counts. The CDR3 here is CASSVPGQLAKNIQYF. The CDR3 DNA follows: TGCGCCAGCAGTGTCCCGGGACAACTAGCCAAAAACATTCAGTACTTC. The V gene is TRBV10-2, the J gene TRBJ2-4; D perhaps matches TRBD1 (6 bases). CDR1 WSHSY and CDR2 SAAADI come from the germline V gene. Trimming removed 4 bases from V and 0 bases from J, with 13 bases in between. The CDR3 has 16 amino acids.

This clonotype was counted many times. The CDR3 nucleotides read TGTGCCAGCAGTAGTGACAGATCCGGAAACACCATATATTTT. It is translated as CASSSDRSGNTIYF. This chain links TRBV12-3 or TRBV12-4 with TRBJ1-3; TRBD1 might be the D (5 bases). There are 14 residues in the CDR3. Trimming shortened V by 5 bases and J by 4 bases, and 12 bases separated the two germline ends.

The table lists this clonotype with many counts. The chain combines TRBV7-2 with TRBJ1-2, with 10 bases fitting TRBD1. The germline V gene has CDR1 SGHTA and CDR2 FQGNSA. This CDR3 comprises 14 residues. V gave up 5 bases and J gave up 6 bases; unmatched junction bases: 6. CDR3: CASSTRQGADGYTF. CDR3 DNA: TGTGCCAGCAGCACTAGACAGGGGGCAGATGGCTACACCTTC.

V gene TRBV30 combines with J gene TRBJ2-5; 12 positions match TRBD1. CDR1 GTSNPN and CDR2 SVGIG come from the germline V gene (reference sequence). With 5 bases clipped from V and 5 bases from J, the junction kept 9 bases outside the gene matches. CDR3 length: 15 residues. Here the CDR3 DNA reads TGTGCCTGGGGGGGACAGGGGGCACGTCGGGAGACCCAGTACTTC. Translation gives CAWGGQGARRETQYF.

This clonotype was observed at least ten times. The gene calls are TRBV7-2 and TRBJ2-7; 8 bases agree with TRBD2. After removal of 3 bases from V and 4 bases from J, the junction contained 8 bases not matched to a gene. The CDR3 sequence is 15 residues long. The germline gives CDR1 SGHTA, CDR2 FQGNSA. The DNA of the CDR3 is TGTGCCAGCAGCTTGGGGAGCGGGAGTCTGTACGAGCAGTACTTC. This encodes CASSLGSGSLYEQYF.

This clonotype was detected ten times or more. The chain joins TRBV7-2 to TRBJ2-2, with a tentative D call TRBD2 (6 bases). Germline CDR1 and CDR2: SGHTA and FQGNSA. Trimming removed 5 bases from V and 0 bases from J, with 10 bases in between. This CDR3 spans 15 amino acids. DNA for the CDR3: TGTGCCAGCAGCCGGGGACTGGCGAACACCGGGGAGCTGTTTTTT. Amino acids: CASSRGLANTGELFF.

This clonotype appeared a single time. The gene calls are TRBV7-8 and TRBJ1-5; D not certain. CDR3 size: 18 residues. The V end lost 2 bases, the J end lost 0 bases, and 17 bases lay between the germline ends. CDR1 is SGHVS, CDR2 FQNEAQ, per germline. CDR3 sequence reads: CASSLSGYGGYSNQPQHF. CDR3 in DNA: TGTGCCAGCAGCTTATCCGGCTACGGCGGATATAGCAATCAGCCCCAGCATTTT.

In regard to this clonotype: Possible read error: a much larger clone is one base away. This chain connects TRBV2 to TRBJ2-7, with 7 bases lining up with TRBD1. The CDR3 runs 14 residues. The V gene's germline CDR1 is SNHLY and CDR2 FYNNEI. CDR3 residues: CASSKQGSSYERYF. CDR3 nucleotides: TGTGCCAGCAGTAAACAGGGGAGCTCCTACGAGCGGTACTTC.

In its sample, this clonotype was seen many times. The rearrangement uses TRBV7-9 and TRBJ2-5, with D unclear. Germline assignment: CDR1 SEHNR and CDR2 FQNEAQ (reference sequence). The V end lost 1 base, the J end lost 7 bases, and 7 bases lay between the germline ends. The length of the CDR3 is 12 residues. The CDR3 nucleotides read TGTGCCAGCAGCTTAGAAGCCGGGACCCAGTACTTC. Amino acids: CASSLEAGTQYF. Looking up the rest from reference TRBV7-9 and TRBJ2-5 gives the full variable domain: DTGVSQNPRHKITKRGQNVTFRCDPISEHNRLYWYRQTLGQGPEFLTYFQNEAQLEKSRLLSDRFSAERPKGSFSTLEIQRTEQGDSAMYLCASSLEAGTQYFGPGTRLLVL.

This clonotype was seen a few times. This CDR3 reads CASSFQGAHGYTF. The CDR3 DNA is TGTGCCAGCAGTTTTCAGGGGGCGCATGGCTACACCTTC. This chain connects TRBV12-3 or TRBV12-4 to TRBJ1-2; 8 nucleotides line up with TRBD1. The CDR3 sequence is 13 residues long. V shed 3 bases and J 6 bases; nucleotides not matched to a gene: 3.

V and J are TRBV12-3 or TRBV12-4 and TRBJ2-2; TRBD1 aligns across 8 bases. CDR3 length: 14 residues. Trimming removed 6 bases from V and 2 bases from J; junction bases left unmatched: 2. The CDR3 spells CASRTGANTGELFF. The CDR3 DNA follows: TGTGCCAGCAGGACAGGGGCCAACACCGGGGAGCTGTTTTTT.

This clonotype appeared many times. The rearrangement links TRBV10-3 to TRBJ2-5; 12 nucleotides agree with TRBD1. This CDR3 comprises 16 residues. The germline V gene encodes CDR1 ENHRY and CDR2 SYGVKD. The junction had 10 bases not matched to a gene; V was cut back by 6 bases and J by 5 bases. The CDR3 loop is CAIRKGDRGRGETQYF. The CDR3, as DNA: TGTGCCATCAGGAAAGGGGACAGGGGGCGCGGTGAGACCCAGTACTTC.